This T cell receptor (beta chain) derives from a study of cytomegalovirus exposure and HLA in healthy donors. As for the study in general: Early on, a data release was issued that held 80 million or so unique TCRs from HLA-typed donors. The study's findings and limits: Investigators reported more than 150 TCR beta chains as tied to cytomegalovirus. Most TCR sequences were uncommon, yet certain public TCRs appeared in many donors.

On this clone itself: The target antigen is unknown.

The PCR had 60 Vbeta and 13 Jbeta primers. TCRdb's table, derived via immunoSEQ multiplex PCR, lists solely in-frame clones and lacks some. The sample carries roughly 100,000 clones, 70% to 80% recorded once. CDR1 is MNHEY, CDR2 SMNVEV, per germline (reference sequence). There are 15 residues in the CDR3. V shed 4 bases and J 1 base; nucleotides not matched to a gene: 2. V and J are TRBV27 and TRBJ2-3; 10 nucleotides line up with TRBD2. This clonotype originated in a male donor in good health and CMV-seropositive. The source material was PBMCs. The CDR3 is CASSSGTSGTDTQYF. CDR3 nucleotide sequence: TGTGCCAGCAGTTCGGGGACTAGCGGCACAGATACGCAGTATTTT.